These T cell receptor beta chains were read from a single sample in a study of blood T cell repertoires in COVID-19. Profiling relied on immunoSEQ multiplex PCR, and the TCRdb table lists in-frame clones only, not all of them. The data hold around 21,000 clones, with 79% observed a single time. Source material: peripheral blood. These receptors were collected from a man of 80 years or more with acute or convalescent COVID-19. CDR3s include the opening cysteine and the closing phenylalanine or tryptophan. The order of the fields is D gene, J gene, V gene, clone size, CDR3 protein, CDR3 DNA. The D gene is left open where the match is weak. For some rows the clone size is stated as once, few or many, or as a class when expanded; others skip it.

d_call: .; j_call: TRBJ1-6; v_call: TRBV7-9; clone_size: few; cdr3_aa: CASSLGQGVVGNSPLHF; cdr3_nt: TGTGCCAGCAGCTTGGGTCAGGGTGTGGTTGGAAATTCACCCCTCCACTTT
d_call: .; j_call: TRBJ1-2; v_call: TRBV10-3; clone_size: .; cdr3_aa: CAISRQTGMHGYTF; cdr3_nt: TGTGCCATCAGTCGACAAACAGGGATGCATGGCTACACCTTC
d_call: TRBD2; j_call: TRBJ2-1; v_call: TRBV11-3; clone_size: .; cdr3_aa: CASSLRSSGRGNEQFF; cdr3_nt: TGTGCCAGCAGCCTTAGATCTAGCGGGAGGGGCAATGAGCAGTTCTTC
d_call: .; j_call: TRBJ2-3; v_call: TRBV7-9; clone_size: .; cdr3_aa: CASGRQTFTSTDTQYF; cdr3_nt: TGTGCCAGCGGCAGACAGACTTTTACTAGCACAGATACGCAGTATTTT
d_call: TRBD2; j_call: TRBJ2-7; v_call: TRBV27; clone_size: .; cdr3_aa: CASSYKAGGNPYEQYF; cdr3_nt: TGTGCCAGCAGTTACAAAGCGGGAGGAAATCCCTACGAGCAGTACTTC
d_call: TRBD1; j_call: TRBJ1-4; v_call: TRBV6-5; clone_size: .; cdr3_aa: CASRRIQGTGEKLFF; cdr3_nt: TGTGCCAGCAGACGGATACAGGGGACGGGGGAAAAACTGTTTTTT
d_call: TRBD1; j_call: TRBJ1-5; v_call: TRBV29-1; clone_size: .; cdr3_aa: CSVAGTGGVSSNQPQHF; cdr3_nt: TGCAGCGTGGCGGGGACAGGGGGAGTTTCTAGCAATCAGCCCCAGCATTTT
d_call: .; j_call: TRBJ1-4; v_call: TRBV15; clone_size: few; cdr3_aa: CATSRGGGSNEKLFF; cdr3_nt: TGTGCCACCAGCAGAGGGGGGGGTTCTAATGAAAAACTGTTTTTT
d_call: .; j_call: TRBJ1-5; v_call: TRBV28; clone_size: .; cdr3_aa: CASTLGAGSNQPQHF; cdr3_nt: TGTGCCAGCACCCTTGGAGCGGGTAGCAATCAGCCCCAGCATTTT
d_call: TRBD2; j_call: TRBJ2-1; v_call: TRBV24-1; clone_size: .; cdr3_aa: CATSDPTSGSSSYNEQFF; cdr3_nt: TGTGCCACCAGTGACCCGACTAGCGGGAGCTCCTCCTACAATGAGCAGTTCTTC
d_call: .; j_call: TRBJ2-6; v_call: TRBV4-3; clone_size: .; cdr3_aa: CASSHSARSGANVLTF; cdr3_nt: TGCGCCAGCAGCCATTCCGCGCGCTCTGGGGCCAACGTCCTGACTTTC
d_call: .; j_call: TRBJ1-4; v_call: TRBV7-8; clone_size: .; cdr3_aa: CASSLSRTLTNEKLFF; cdr3_nt: TGTGCCAGCAGCTTAAGCCGGACATTAACTAATGAAAAACTGTTTTTT
d_call: TRBD1; j_call: TRBJ1-4; v_call: TRBV7-9; clone_size: .; cdr3_aa: CASSLAILTRGEEKLFF; cdr3_nt: TGTGCCAGCAGCTTAGCGATCCTCACCAGGGGGGAAGAAAAACTGTTTTTT
d_call: TRBD1; j_call: TRBJ1-1; v_call: TRBV7-3; clone_size: .; cdr3_aa: CASSPYRTGGGLMNTEAFF; cdr3_nt: TGTGCCAGCAGCCCGTATCGGACAGGGGGAGGGCTCATGAACACTGAAGCTTTCTTT
d_call: TRBD1; j_call: TRBJ1-2; v_call: TRBV4-1; clone_size: .; cdr3_aa: CASSHPLGQGRYTF; cdr3_nt: TGCGCCAGCAGCCACCCACTTGGACAGGGTCGCTACACCTTC
d_call: .; j_call: TRBJ1-5; v_call: TRBV18; clone_size: .; cdr3_aa: CASSQQLSNQPQHF; cdr3_nt: TGTGCCAGCTCTCAACAGCTGAGCAATCAGCCCCAGCATTTT
d_call: .; j_call: TRBJ1-5; v_call: TRBV19; clone_size: .; cdr3_aa: CASSILNQPQHF; cdr3_nt: TGTGCCAGTAGTATCCTAAATCAGCCCCAGCATTTT
d_call: TRBD2; j_call: TRBJ2-3; v_call: TRBV11-2; clone_size: .; cdr3_aa: CASSRTIAGGEDTQYF; cdr3_nt: TGTGCCAGCAGCCGCACGATAGCGGGAGGCGAAGATACGCAGTATTTT
d_call: TRBD2; j_call: TRBJ2-5; v_call: TRBV24-1; clone_size: .; cdr3_aa: CATSDLGRASGKQETQYF; cdr3_nt: TGTGCCACCAGTGATTTGGGGCGGGCTAGCGGAAAGCAAGAGACCCAGTACTTC
d_call: .; j_call: TRBJ2-6; v_call: TRBV15; clone_size: .; cdr3_aa: CATSGGRDNPYVLTF; cdr3_nt: TGTGCCACCAGCGGGGGCCGGGACAATCCCTACGTCCTGACTTTC
d_call: .; j_call: TRBJ1-1; v_call: TRBV7-6; clone_size: few; cdr3_aa: CASSPRGLENTEAFF; cdr3_nt: TGTGCCAGCAGCCCGAGAGGGCTCGAGAACACTGAAGCTTTCTTT
d_call: .; j_call: TRBJ1-3; v_call: TRBV19; clone_size: once; cdr3_aa: CASTAYEGNTIYF; cdr3_nt: TGTGCCAGTACCGCCTATGAGGGAAACACCATATATTTT
d_call: .; j_call: TRBJ1-5; v_call: TRBV18; clone_size: .; cdr3_aa: CASSGRGGGGISSNQPQHF; cdr3_nt: TGTGCCAGCTCAGGACGTGGGGGGGGCGGCATTTCGAGCAATCAGCCCCAGCATTTT
d_call: .; j_call: TRBJ1-4; v_call: TRBV4-2; clone_size: .; cdr3_aa: CASSQPGTSGRPKGFF; cdr3_nt: TGTGCCAGCAGCCAGCCAGGGACTAGCGGGAGGCCAAAAGGGTTTTTT
d_call: TRBD2; j_call: TRBJ2-3; v_call: TRBV28; clone_size: .; cdr3_aa: CASSLGVAGGVADTQYF; cdr3_nt: TGTGCCAGCAGTTTAGGGGTAGCGGGAGGGGTTGCAGATACGCAGTATTTT
d_call: .; j_call: TRBJ2-7; v_call: TRBV6-2/TRBV6-3; clone_size: .; cdr3_aa: CASSYASTRQYF; cdr3_nt: TGTGCCAGCAGTTACGCATCTACGAGGCAGTACTTC
d_call: .; j_call: TRBJ2-7; v_call: TRBV7-3; clone_size: .; cdr3_aa: CASSLTGGPDYEQYF; cdr3_nt: TGTGCCAGCAGCTTAACAGGGGGTCCGGATTACGAGCAGTACTTC
d_call: .; j_call: TRBJ2-2; v_call: TRBV4-1; clone_size: .; cdr3_aa: CASSQGTPSGELFF; cdr3_nt: TGCGCCAGCAGCCAAGGGACTCCTTCCGGGGAGCTGTTTTTT
d_call: .; j_call: TRBJ2-7; v_call: TRBV6-5; clone_size: .; cdr3_aa: CASKKTGGYEQYF; cdr3_nt: TGTGCCAGCAAAAAAACTGGAGGGTACGAGCAGTACTTC
d_call: .; j_call: TRBJ1-1; v_call: TRBV7-6; clone_size: .; cdr3_aa: CASSWGGEAFF; cdr3_nt: TGTGCCAGCAGCTGGGGGGGAGAAGCTTTCTTT
d_call: .; j_call: TRBJ1-5; v_call: TRBV19; clone_size: .; cdr3_aa: CASRTDSSGDQPQHF; cdr3_nt: TGTGCCAGTAGAACGGACAGTTCTGGGGATCAGCCCCAGCATTTT
d_call: .; j_call: TRBJ1-1; v_call: TRBV28; clone_size: .; cdr3_aa: CASKTAGSTEAFF; cdr3_nt: TGTGCCAGCAAAACGGCGGGTAGCACTGAAGCTTTCTTT
d_call: TRBD1; j_call: TRBJ2-1; v_call: TRBV7-8; clone_size: .; cdr3_aa: CASSWDRGVDEQFF; cdr3_nt: TGTGCCAGCAGCTGGGACAGGGGGGTCGATGAGCAGTTCTTC
d_call: .; j_call: TRBJ1-5; v_call: TRBV6-6; clone_size: few; cdr3_aa: CASSSSDRGSQPQHF; cdr3_nt: .
d_call: .; j_call: TRBJ2-2; v_call: TRBV7-7; clone_size: .; cdr3_aa: CASSLAVAANTGELFF; cdr3_nt: TGTGCTAGCAGCTTAGCAGTAGCGGCGAACACCGGGGAGCTGTTTTTT
d_call: .; j_call: TRBJ1-2; v_call: TRBV30; clone_size: few; cdr3_aa: CAWSVKQSGGYTF; cdr3_nt: TGTGCCTGGAGTGTAAAACAGTCAGGTGGCTACACCTTC
d_call: TRBD1; j_call: TRBJ2-7; v_call: TRBV28; clone_size: .; cdr3_aa: CASRTGGYEQYF; cdr3_nt: TGTGCCAGCAGGACAGGGGGCTACGAGCAGTACTTC
d_call: TRBD1; j_call: TRBJ2-1; v_call: TRBV2; clone_size: .; cdr3_aa: CASRGGQGLINEQFF; cdr3_nt: TGTGCCAGCAGGGGAGGACAGGGACTGATCAATGAGCAGTTCTTC
d_call: TRBD2; j_call: TRBJ2-3; v_call: TRBV7-6; clone_size: .; cdr3_aa: CASSFLKGLAGGSTDTQYF; cdr3_nt: TGTGCCAGCAGCTTTCTAAAAGGACTAGCGGGAGGGAGCACAGATACGCAGTATTTT
d_call: .; j_call: TRBJ2-3; v_call: TRBV7-8; clone_size: .; cdr3_aa: CASSFYFEADTQYF; cdr3_nt: TGTGCCAGCAGCTTTTACTTTGAAGCAGATACGCAGTATTTT